The 2 T cell receptor beta chains below all came from one sample that was sequenced in a study of shared clonotypes between healthy human individuals. Sequencing used immunoSEQ multiplex PCR; TCRdb keeps in-frame clones, though not all of them. The table shows about 1 million clones, with roughly 70% occurring only once. The specimen sequenced was memory CD4+ T cells sorted from blood. Subset reported: CD45RA-negative fraction. Receptors originate from a man between 18 and 35 years old in good health.

The chain recombines TRBV6-6 with TRBJ2-5, with D uncertain. This CDR3 has 11 residues. Trimming removed 5 bases at V and 2 bases at J, with 3 bases between. Germline V gene data show CDR1 as MNHNY and CDR2 as SVGAGI (reference sequence). The CDR3 region has the DNA TGTGCCAGCAGTAAACAAGAGACCCAGTACTTC. The encoded protein is CASSKQETQYF.

The count of this clone is one. The J gene is TRBJ2-2, the V gene TRBV4-3, with a tentative D call TRBD2 (5 bases). V lost 1 base to trimming and J lost 5 bases, with 8 bases between them. This CDR3 has 14 residues. Looked up from germline, CDR1 is LGHNA and CDR2 is YSLEER. This CDR3 is CASSQVGVTGELFF. CDR3 in DNA: TGCGCCAGCAGCCAAGTCGGGGTTACCGGGGAGCTGTTTTTT.